These T cell receptor beta chains were read from a single sample in a study of blood T cell repertoires in COVID-19. Produced via immunoSEQ multiplex PCR; TCRdb's table is partial and in-frame only. The repertoire holds about 380,000 clones, with roughly 77% as singletons. The source material was peripheral blood. The source of these receptors is a human donor with acute or convalescent COVID-19. The donor label of this sample is uncertain. Both conserved end residues are part of each CDR3. The order of the fields is CDR3 length, D gene, V gene, J gene, clone size, CDR3 DNA, CDR3 protein. D genes are given only for firm matches. Clone size is stated in some rows and not others, as once, few, many or a class when expanded.

17	TRBD2	TRBV3-1/TRBV3-2	TRBJ2-5	-	TGTGCCAGCAGCCAAGGGACCAGCGGGGAGTTCCAAGAGACCCAGTACTTC	CASSQGTSGEFQETQYF
11	-	TRBV30	TRBJ2-7	few	TGTGCCTGGATGCGTGGTTACGAGCAGTACTTC	CAWMRGYEQYF
15	-	TRBV27	TRBJ1-5	-	TGTGCCAGCAGTTTATCGAGGGTGGGTAATCAGCCCCAGCATTTT	CASSLSRVGNQPQHF
15	-	TRBV2	TRBJ2-2	few	TGTGCCAGCACCGCCGTGAGCGCGAGCACCGGGGAGCTGTTTTTT	CASTAVSASTGELFF
14	-	TRBV28	TRBJ2-3	few	TGTGCCAGCAGTCCCTGGGGGCAGACAGATACGCAGTATTTT	CASSPWGQTDTQYF
15	-	TRBV7-9	TRBJ1-4	-	TGTGCCAGCAGCTTGAGTGGTTCAACTAATGAAAAACTGTTTTTT	CASSLSGSTNEKLFF
18	TRBD2	TRBV30	TRBJ2-2	-	TGTGCCTGGAGGGCCGGGACTAGCGGGAGGACGAACACCGGGGAGCTGTTTTTT	CAWRAGTSGRTNTGELFF
15	-	TRBV30	TRBJ1-4	-	TGTGCCTGGGGCGGGGCAGGGGCTGGTAATGAAAAACTGTTTTTT	CAWGGAGAGNEKLFF
14	TRBD1	TRBV19	TRBJ2-2	-	TGTGCCAGTAGTATAGCGAGGGGACAGGGGGAGCTGTTTTTT	CASSIARGQGELFF
13	-	TRBV7-7	TRBJ2-3	-	TGTGCCAGCAGCCAGGGGGGCTTGGATACGCAGTATTTT	CASSQGGLDTQYF
15	TRBD1	TRBV3-1/TRBV3-2	TRBJ1-2	-	TGTGCCAGCAGCCACCCTCGACAGGGAAGCTATGGCTACACCTTC	CASSHPRQGSYGYTF
17	TRBD1	TRBV28	TRBJ1-3	once	TGTGCCAGCAGTCTAAGCGGACAGGGCAATTATGGAAACACCATATATTTT	CASSLSGQGNYGNTIYF
14	TRBD2	TRBV5-1	TRBJ2-5	-	TGCGCCAGCAAACGGGCGGCGGGAGGAGAGACCCAGTACTTC	CASKRAAGGETQYF
13	-	TRBV7-9	TRBJ1-1	-	TGTGCCAGCATCGCCAGGGCAAACACTGAAGCTTTCTTT	CASIARANTEAFF
16	-	TRBV18	TRBJ1-5	-	TGTGCCAGCTCAACTTCAGGGGTGGTTACTGGGCAGCCCCAGCATTTT	CASSTSGVVTGQPQHF
13	-	TRBV30	TRBJ1-1	-	TGTGCCTGGAGACGAACAGCGAACACTGAAGCTTTCTTT	CAWRRTANTEAFF
15	-	TRBV2	TRBJ1-5	-	TGTGCCAGCAGAAAGGGGGGAGGGTTTAATCAGCCCCAGCATTTT	CASRKGGGFNQPQHF
15	-	TRBV6-5	TRBJ1-2	-	TGTGCCAGCAGTCCCCGGGGGGGACAAAAAGACGTCTACACCTTC	CASSPRGGQKDVYTF
19	TRBD1	TRBV6-1	TRBJ2-1	-	TGTGCCAGCAGTGAACTACCCATTTTCGGGACAGGATCAAGCAATGAGCAGTTCTTC	CASSELPIFGTGSSNEQFF
14	-	TRBV19	TRBJ2-3	-	TGTGCCAGTAGTAAGTCTAGCGCGGGAGATACGCAGTATTTT	CASSKSSAGDTQYF
14	-	TRBV6-5	TRBJ1-6	-	TGTGCCAGCAGGACAGAAATCAATAATTCACCCCTCCACTTT	CASRTEINNSPLHF
14	-	TRBV6-1	TRBJ2-7	-	TGTGCCAGCAGTGAAGGGAGGCGGCGGGTCGAGCAGTACTTC	CASSEGRRRVEQYF
11	-	TRBV3-1/TRBV3-2	TRBJ1-1	-	TGTGCCAGCAGCCAAGGGCTTGAAGCTTTCTTT	CASSQGLEAFF
16	TRBD1	TRBV5-1	TRBJ1-1	-	TGCGCCAGCAGCATCCGGACAGGGATCTTGAACACTGAAGCTTTCTTT	CASSIRTGILNTEAFF
15	-	TRBV10-3	TRBJ1-4	-	TGTGCCATCAGTGAGAAACAGCTGCCTAATGAAAAACTGTTTTTT	CAISEKQLPNEKLFF
13	TRBD1	TRBV20-1	TRBJ1-6	-	TGCAGTGCTAGTTGGACAGGGGGAGCACCCCTCCACTTT	CSASWTGGAPLHF
17	-	TRBV4-1	TRBJ2-2	-	TGCGCCAGCAGCCCCTTGATAGGACACAAGTACACCGGGGAGCTGTTTTTT	CASSPLIGHKYTGELFF
14	TRBD2	TRBV5-1	TRBJ2-5	once	TGCGCCAGCAGCCGGGGGGGCCAGTGGGAGACCCAGTACTTC	CASSRGGQWETQYF
15	TRBD2	TRBV24-1	TRBJ2-1	-	TGTGCCACCAGTGATCACAGCGGGAGGGGCAATGAGCAGTTCTTC	CATSDHSGRGNEQFF
15	TRBD1	TRBV29-1	TRBJ2-5	-	TGCAGCGTTGGCCCCGGACAGGGGGCGCGGGAGACCCAGTACTTC	CSVGPGQGARETQYF
15	TRBD1	TRBV19	TRBJ1-2	once	TGTGCCAGTAGCGACGACAGGGGGCTGCATGATGGCTACACCTTC	CASSDDRGLHDGYTF
13	TRBD1	TRBV7-9	TRBJ1-2	-	TGTGCCAGCAGCGCACAGGGGGCGTATGGCTACACCTTC	CASSAQGAYGYTF
16	-	TRBV18	TRBJ1-3	-	TGTGCCAGCTCAGCGACCCCCCCAGGGCAAGGAAACACCATATATTTT	CASSATPPGQGNTIYF
15	-	TRBV9	TRBJ2-7	-	TGTGCCAGCAGCGTAGAAGGGAGTTGGTCCTACGAGCAGTACTTC	CASSVEGSWSYEQYF
16	-	TRBV30	TRBJ1-5	-	TGTGCCTGGAGCGACGGACGGGGAGCCCTCCGGCAGCCCCAGCATTTT	CAWSDGRGALRQPQHF
16	TRBD2	TRBV4-2	TRBJ2-7	-	TGTGCCAGCAGCCAAGAAGGAGCGGGAGGGCCCGACGAGCAGTACTTC	CASSQEGAGGPDEQYF
16	TRBD1	TRBV18	TRBJ2-2	-	TGTGCCAGCTCACCGGGGACAGGGGGACGCACCGGGGAGCTGTTTTTT	CASSPGTGGRTGELFF
14	TRBD2	TRBV2	TRBJ2-1	-	TGTGCCAGCAGAGCTGGCCTAGCGGGATTTGAGCAGTTCTTC	CASRAGLAGFEQFF
15	-	TRBV2	TRBJ1-3	-	TGTGCCAGCAGACAACAGGGAGCGAGAGGAAACACCATATATTTT	CASRQQGARGNTIYF
13	TRBD1	TRBV9	TRBJ1-3	-	TGTGCCAGCAGCGGCGGACAGGCCAACACCATATATTTT	CASSGGQANTIYF
16	-	TRBV5-1	TRBJ1-2	-	TGCGCCAGCAGCCCCCCTCAGGCCGAAACTAACTATGGCTACACCTTC	CASSPPQAETNYGYTF
15	TRBD1	TRBV5-1	TRBJ2-5	once	TGCGCCAGCAGCGTGGCCGGGACAGGAAAAGAGACCCAGTACTTC	CASSVAGTGKETQYF
14	TRBD1	TRBV7-9	TRBJ2-7	-	TGTGCCAGCAGCATGGGGGACAGCTCCTACGAGCAGTACTTC	CASSMGDSSYEQYF
16	TRBD2	TRBV4-1	TRBJ2-1	many	TGCGCCAGCAGCCTGCTAGCGGGGGTAAGCTTCCCTGAGCAGTTCTTC	CASSLLAGVSFPEQFF
14	TRBD2	TRBV18	TRBJ2-5	-	TGTGCCAGCTCACCGAGCGGGAGGCCGGAGACCCAGTACTTC	CASSPSGRPETQYF
12	TRBD1	TRBV29-1	TRBJ1-4	-	TGCAGCGTCGGCGACAGGGGTGAAAAACTGTTTTTT	CSVGDRGEKLFF
15	TRBD2	TRBV9	TRBJ2-7	once	TGTGCCAGCAGCGTAGCAGCGGGAGGAGTGGAGGAGCAGTACTTC	CASSVAAGGVEEQYF
15	TRBD2	TRBV7-2	TRBJ2-7	-	TGTGCCAGCAGCCCATCTAGCGGAGCCCCCTACGAGCAGTACTTC	CASSPSSGAPYEQYF
17	TRBD2	TRBV9	TRBJ2-1	-	TGTGCCAGCAGCGTAGAACAGGTGGCGGGAGGGCCCCCTGAGCAGTTCTTC	CASSVEQVAGGPPEQFF
16	-	TRBV14	TRBJ1-6	-	TGTGCCAGCAGCCAAGATCTCCGCTCCTATAATTCACCCCTCCACTTT	CASSQDLRSYNSPLHF
14	-	TRBV19	TRBJ2-2	few	TGTGCCTCGAGAGGACGGGATGGCACCGGGGAGCTGTTTTTT	CASRGRDGTGELFF